This T cell receptor (beta chain) was sequenced during a study of T cells in Graves' hyperthyroidism and ophthalmopathy. Whole-study results and caveats: From stable hyperthyroidism, ophthalmopathy was separated by a 13 V-J model.

Details on this clonotype: Its antigen is unidentified.

Absent ophthalmopathy progression within 18 months defined stable Graves' hyperthyroidism. The diagnostic basis comprised clinical symptoms, serum thyroxine and TRAb, thyroid ultrasound and orbital computed tomography. RNA transcripts gave rise to amplified TCR beta CDR3 regions. The TCR CDR3 first-round RT-PCR relied on the HTBI primer set. TCRdb called the multiplex PCR reads again in MiXCR, with one record for every CDR3 protein. The table records 530,000 or so distinct CDR3 sequences, under 60% of them present only once. Sequencing used peripheral blood or thyroid tissue (not recorded which). This sequence originates from a woman between 18 and 29 years old with Graves' hyperthyroidism.

CDR3 bases: TGTGCCAGCAGCGTAGAATCGGGACAGGGGGACACCATATATTTT. Protein: CASSVESGQGDTIYF. V is TRBV9 and J is TRBJ1-3, with 11 bases lining up with TRBD1. CDR3 length equals 15 residues. CDR1 is SGDLS and CDR2 is YYNGEE in the germline V gene. Trimming took 0 bases from V and 8 from J; bases not matched to a gene: 4.